This T cell receptor (beta chain) originates from a study of vaccination effects on CD4 cells after COVID-19. This table comes from immunoSEQ multiplex PCR, and its TCRdb copy is limited to in-frame clones, with some not included. The sample lists around 40,000 clones, approximately 70% seen once, with more than 30% in the top ten. ViraFEST assay sequencing came after antigen-specific CD4+ T cells were expanded with viral peptide pools. It was after 10 days of culture that CD4+ T cells were isolated. A positive SARS-CoV-2 PCR test fell between March and December 2020. A few million PBMC per well were cultured with around 11 IU/ml IL-2 and 8 to 10 ug/ml peptides. Concerning this clone: The antigen is not known.

Looked up from germline, CDR1 is DFQATT and CDR2 is SNEGSKA (reference sequence). Trimming left V 3 bases short and J 5 bases short, with 17 bases between. There are 15 residues in the CDR3. Sequenced here: CD4+ T cells from PBMCs cultured with a peptide pool, sampled before COVID-19 vaccination. V and J are TRBV20-1 and TRBJ2-1, with D possibly being TRBD2 (6 bases). The receptor was derived from a human donor who had a prior SARS-CoV-2 infection. The CDR3 sequence: CSASVAVAVNNEQFF. Here the CDR3 DNA reads TGCAGTGCTAGTGTCGCGGTAGCGGTAAACAATGAGCAGTTCTTC.